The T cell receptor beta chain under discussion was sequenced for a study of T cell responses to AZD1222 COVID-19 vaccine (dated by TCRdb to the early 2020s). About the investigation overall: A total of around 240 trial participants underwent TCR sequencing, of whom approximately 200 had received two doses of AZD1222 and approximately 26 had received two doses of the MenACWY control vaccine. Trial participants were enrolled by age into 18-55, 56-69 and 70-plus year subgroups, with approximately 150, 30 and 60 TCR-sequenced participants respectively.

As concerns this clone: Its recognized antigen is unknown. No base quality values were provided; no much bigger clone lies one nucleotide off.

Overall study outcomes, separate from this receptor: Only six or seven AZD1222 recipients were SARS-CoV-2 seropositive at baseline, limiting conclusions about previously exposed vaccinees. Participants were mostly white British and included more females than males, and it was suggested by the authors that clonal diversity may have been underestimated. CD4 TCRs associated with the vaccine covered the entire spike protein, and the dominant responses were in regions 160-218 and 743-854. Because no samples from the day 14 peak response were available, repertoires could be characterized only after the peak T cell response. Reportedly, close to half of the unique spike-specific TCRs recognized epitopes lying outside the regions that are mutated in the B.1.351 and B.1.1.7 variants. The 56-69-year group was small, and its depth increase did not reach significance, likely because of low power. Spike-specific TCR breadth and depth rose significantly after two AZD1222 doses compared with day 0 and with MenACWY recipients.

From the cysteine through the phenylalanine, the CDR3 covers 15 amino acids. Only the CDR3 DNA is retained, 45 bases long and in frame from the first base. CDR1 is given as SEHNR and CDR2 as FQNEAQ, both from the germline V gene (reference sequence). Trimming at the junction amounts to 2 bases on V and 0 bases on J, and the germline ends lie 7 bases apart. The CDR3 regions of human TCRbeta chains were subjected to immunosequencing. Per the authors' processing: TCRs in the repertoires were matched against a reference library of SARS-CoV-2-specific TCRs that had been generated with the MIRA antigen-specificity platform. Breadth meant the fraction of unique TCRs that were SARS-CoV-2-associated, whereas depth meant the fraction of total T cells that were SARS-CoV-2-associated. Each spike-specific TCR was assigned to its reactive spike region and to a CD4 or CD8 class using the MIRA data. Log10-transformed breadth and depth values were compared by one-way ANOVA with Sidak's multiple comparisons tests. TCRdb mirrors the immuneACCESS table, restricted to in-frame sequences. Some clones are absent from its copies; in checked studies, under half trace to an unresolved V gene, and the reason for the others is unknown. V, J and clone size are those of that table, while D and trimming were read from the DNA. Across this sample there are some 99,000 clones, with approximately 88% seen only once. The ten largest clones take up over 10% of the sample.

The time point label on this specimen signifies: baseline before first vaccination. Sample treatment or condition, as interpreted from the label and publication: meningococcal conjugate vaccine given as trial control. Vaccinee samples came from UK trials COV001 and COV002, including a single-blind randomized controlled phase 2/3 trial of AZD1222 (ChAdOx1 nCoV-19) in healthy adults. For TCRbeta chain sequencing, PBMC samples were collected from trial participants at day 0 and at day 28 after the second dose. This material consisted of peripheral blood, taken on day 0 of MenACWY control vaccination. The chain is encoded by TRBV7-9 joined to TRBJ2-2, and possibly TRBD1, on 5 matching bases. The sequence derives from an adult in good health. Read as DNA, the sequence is TGTGCCAGCAGCTTATCAGGGACGAACACCGGGGAGCTGTTTTTT. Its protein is CASSLSGTNTGELFF.